The T cell receptor beta chain under discussion was sequenced for a study of shared clonotypes between healthy human individuals. Overall study: Donors had three CD4 naive, three CD4 memory, two CD8 naive and one CD8 memory plate apiece. Study-level findings and limits: Despite large depth, sorted-subset datasets appeared incompletely sequenced.

With respect to this clone: Its antigen is unknown.

CDR1 and CDR2 (germline): MGHRA, YSYEKL. V gave up 0 bases and J gave up 5 bases; unmatched junction bases: 5. This CDR3 is 16 amino acids long. Sequencing used immunoSEQ multiplex PCR; TCRdb keeps in-frame clones, though not all of them. This table has about 1 million clones, about 75% appearing once. Splitting of CD4+ cells produced CD45RA+ naive and CD45RA-negative memory subsets. The rearrangement uses TRBV4-1 and TRBJ2-5, with 11 bases aligning to TRBD2. The receptor was derived from a young man in good health. Sequencing used memory CD4+ T cells sorted from blood. Subset described: CD45RA-negative fraction. CDR3 in amino acids: CASSQESLAGGETQYF. The CDR3, as DNA: TGCGCCAGCAGCCAAGAATCGCTAGCGGGAGGTGAGACCCAGTACTTC.